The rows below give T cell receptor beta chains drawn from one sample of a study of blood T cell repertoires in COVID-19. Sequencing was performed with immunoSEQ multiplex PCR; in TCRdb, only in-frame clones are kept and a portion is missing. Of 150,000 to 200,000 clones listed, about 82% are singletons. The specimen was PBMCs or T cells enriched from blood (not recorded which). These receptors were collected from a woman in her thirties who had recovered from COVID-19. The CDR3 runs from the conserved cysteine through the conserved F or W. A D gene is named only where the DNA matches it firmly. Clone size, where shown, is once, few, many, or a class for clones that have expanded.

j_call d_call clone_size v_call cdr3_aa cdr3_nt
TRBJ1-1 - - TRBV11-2 CASSRQRNTEAFF TGTGCCAGCAGCCGACAGCGGAACACTGAAGCTTTCTTT
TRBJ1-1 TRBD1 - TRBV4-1 CASSPPPGQGTEAFF TGCGCCAGCAGCCCACCACCGGGACAGGGAACTGAAGCTTTCTTT
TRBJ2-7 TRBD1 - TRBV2 CASGTGTGPYEQYF TGTGCCAGCGGGACCGGGACAGGCCCCTACGAGCAGTACTTC
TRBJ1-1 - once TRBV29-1 CSVSGGYEAFF TGCAGCGTTTCCGGGGGGTATGAAGCTTTCTTT
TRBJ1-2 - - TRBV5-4 CASSLDRSLNYGYTF TGTGCCAGCAGCCTAGACAGAAGCCTTAACTATGGCTACACCTTC
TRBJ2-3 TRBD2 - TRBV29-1 CSVVDPGTRATDTQYF TGCAGCGTTGTAGACCCCGGGACTAGAGCCACAGATACGCAGTATTTT
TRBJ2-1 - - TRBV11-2 CASTPGVHAPYNEQFF TGTGCCAGCACCCCCGGGGTACACGCACCCTACAATGAGCAGTTCTTC
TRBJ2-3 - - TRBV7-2 CASSFSAGSTDTQYF TGTGCCAGCAGCTTTAGCGCGGGAAGCACAGATACGCAGTATTTT
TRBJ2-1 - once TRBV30 CAWSIQRRRQFF TGTGCCTGGAGTATCCAGCGAAGAAGGCAGTTCTTC
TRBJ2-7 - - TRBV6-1 CASSYTGSNEQYF TGTGCCAGCAGTTATACAGGGTCTAACGAGCAGTACTTC
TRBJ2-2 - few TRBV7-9 CASTHGIRGGGELFF TGTGCCAGCACCCATGGGATCAGGGGCGGTGGGGAGCTGTTTTTT
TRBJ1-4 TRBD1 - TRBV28 CASSSGPTGTNEKLFF TGTGCCAGCAGTTCCGGCCCGACAGGGACGAACGAAAAACTGTTTTTT
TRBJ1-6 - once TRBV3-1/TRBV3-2 CASSQGEGRSPLHF TGTGCCAGCAGCCAAGGGGAGGGGAGGTCACCCCTCCACTTT
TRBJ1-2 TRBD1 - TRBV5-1 CASSLNPGQGDYGYTF TGCGCCAGCAGCTTAAATCCGGGACAGGGGGACTATGGCTACACCTTC
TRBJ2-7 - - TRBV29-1 CSVRPGQGPTYEQYF TGCAGCGTCCGGCCCGGGCAGGGGCCTACCTACGAGCAGTACTTC
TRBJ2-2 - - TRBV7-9 CASSLGSRGNTGELFF TGTGCCAGCAGCTTAGGTTCCAGAGGGAACACCGGGGAGCTGTTTTTT
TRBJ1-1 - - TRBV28 CASSLPARPDTEAFF TGTGCCAGCAGTTTACCAGCGCGTCCTGACACTGAAGCTTTCTTT
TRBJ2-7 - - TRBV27 CASSLPGWRYEQYF TGTGCCAGCAGTTTACCTGGATGGAGGTACGAGCAGTACTTC
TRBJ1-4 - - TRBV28 CASRSGISTNEKLFF TGTGCCAGCAGGTCAGGGATTTCAACTAATGAAAAACTGTTTTTT
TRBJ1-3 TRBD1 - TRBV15 CATSANRGRAGNTIYF TGTGCCACCAGCGCGAACAGGGGTAGGGCTGGAAACACCATATATTTT
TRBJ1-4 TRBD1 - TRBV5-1 CASSPQGAGEKLFF TGCGCCAGCAGCCCCCAGGGGGCGGGTGAAAAACTGTTTTTT
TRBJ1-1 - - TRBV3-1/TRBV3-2 CASSLSGNTEAFF TGTGCCAGCAGCCTCTCAGGGAACACTGAAGCTTTCTTT
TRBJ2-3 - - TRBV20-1 CSASDPELDPDTQYF TGCAGTGCTAGTGACCCTGAACTAGATCCAGATACGCAGTATTTT
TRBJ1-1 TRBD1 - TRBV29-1 CSAAGGTEAFF TGCAGCGCCGCAGGGGGTACTGAAGCTTTCTTT
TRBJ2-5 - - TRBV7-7 CASSLGADVQETQYF TGTGCTAGCAGCTTAGGAGCGGACGTCCAAGAGACCCAGTACTTC
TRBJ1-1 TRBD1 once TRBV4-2 CASSQLWDRTNTEAFF TGTGCCAGCAGCCAATTGTGGGACAGGACGAACACTGAAGCTTTCTTT
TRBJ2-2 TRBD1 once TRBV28 CASRTDRGPLRTGELFF TGTGCCAGCAGGACCGACAGGGGACCCCTACGGACCGGGGAGCTGTTTTTT
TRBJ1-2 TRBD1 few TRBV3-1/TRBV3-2 CASSQVGGQGARFYGYTF TGTGCCAGCAGCCAAGTAGGGGGACAGGGGGCCCGTTTTTATGGCTACACCTTC
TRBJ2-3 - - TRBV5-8 CASPRGQGLESTTDTQYF TGTGCCAGCCCTCGGGGACAGGGACTAGAAAGTACCACAGATACGCAGTATTTT
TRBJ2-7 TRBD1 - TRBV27 CASSLLSGGQVRYEQYF TGTGCCAGCAGTTTGCTCTCAGGGGGCCAGGTCAGGTACGAGCAGTACTTC
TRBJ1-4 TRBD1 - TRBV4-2 CASSQDWVGTGVMSTNEKLFF TGTGCCAGCAGCCAAGACTGGGTCGGGACAGGGGTAATGTCGACTAATGAAAAACTGTTTTTT
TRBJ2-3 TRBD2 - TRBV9 CASSTPSTSGISDTQYF TGTGCCAGCAGCACGCCATCGACTAGCGGGATTTCAGATACGCAGTATTTT
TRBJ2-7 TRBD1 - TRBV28 CASSPRPGQGPYEQYF TGTGCCAGCAGTCCCCGGCCGGGACAGGGCCCGTACGAGCAGTACTTC
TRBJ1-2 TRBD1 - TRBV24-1 CATSDATGVDYGYTF TGTGCCACCAGTGACGCGACAGGGGTAGACTATGGCTACACCTTC
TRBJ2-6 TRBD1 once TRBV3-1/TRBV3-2 CASSPLGTGALSGANVLTF TGTGCCAGCAGCCCCCTCGGGACAGGAGCCCTCTCTGGGGCCAACGTCCTGACTTTC